This TCR beta chain originates from a study of siplizumab effects on memory and regulatory T cells. The CDR3 totals 15 residues. Using immunoSEQ multiplex PCR, the repertoire was profiled, and TCRdb retains in-frame clones only, with some absent. The sample holds approximately 65,000 clones, roughly 85% seen once. In its sample, this clone was seen once. The rearrangement joins TRBV21-1 to TRBJ1-1; TRBD1, as called in the table, went unchecked against the DNA. TRBV21-1 is a recognized pseudogene. Sequences were obtained from memory CD4+ T cells sorted from blood. The TCR was taken from a human donor in good health. In DNA, the CDR3 is TGTGCCAGCAGCAAAGGGACAGGGATATCCTATGAAGCTTTCTTT. Protein product: CASSKGTGISYEAFF.